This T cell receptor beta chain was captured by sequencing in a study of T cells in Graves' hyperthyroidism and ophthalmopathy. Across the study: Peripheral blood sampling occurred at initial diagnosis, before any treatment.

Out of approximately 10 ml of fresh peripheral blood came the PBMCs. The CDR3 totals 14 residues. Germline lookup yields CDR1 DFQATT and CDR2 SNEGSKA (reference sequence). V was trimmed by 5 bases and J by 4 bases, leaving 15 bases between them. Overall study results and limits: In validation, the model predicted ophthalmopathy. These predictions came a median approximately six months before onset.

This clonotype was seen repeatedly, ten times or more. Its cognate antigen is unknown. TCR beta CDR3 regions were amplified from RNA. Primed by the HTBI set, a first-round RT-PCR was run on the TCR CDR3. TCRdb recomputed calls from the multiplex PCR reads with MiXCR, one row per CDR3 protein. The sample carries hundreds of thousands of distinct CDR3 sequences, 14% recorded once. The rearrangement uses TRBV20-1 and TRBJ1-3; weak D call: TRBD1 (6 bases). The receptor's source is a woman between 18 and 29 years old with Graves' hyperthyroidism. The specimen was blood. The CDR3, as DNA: TGCAGTGCTGAGGACGGGACACCCGGAAACACCATATATTTT. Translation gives CSAEDGTPGNTIYF.